A selection of T cell receptor beta chains follows, all from one sample in a study of blood T cells in healthy people across ages. TCRdb re-derived calls from the 5' RACE reads in MiXCR, one entry per CDR3 protein. The profile shows hundreds of thousands of distinct CDR3 sequences, 24% of them singletons. The same sample was also studied in work on T cells of mothers and their children.

Specimen: blood. The receptors come from a boy younger than 18 in good health. Each CDR3 is given with its conserved first and last residue. Fields, in order: J gene, D gene, clone size, V gene, CDR3 protein, CDR3 DNA. D genes are given only for firm matches. The size of a clone is reported for some rows only, either as once, few or many, or as a class for expanded clones.

J gene: TRBJ1-1
D gene: NA
clone size: few
V gene: TRBV12-3/TRBV12-4
CDR3 protein: CASRIGGTEAFF
CDR3 DNA: TGTGCCAGCAGAATCGGAGGGACTGAAGCTTTCTTT

J gene: TRBJ2-7
D gene: TRBD1
clone size: few
V gene: TRBV9
CDR3 protein: CASSVFPGQGYEQYF
CDR3 DNA: TGTGCCAGCAGCGTGTTTCCGGGACAGGGCTACGAGCAGTACTTC

J gene: TRBJ2-7
D gene: NA
clone size: NA
V gene: TRBV7-2
CDR3 protein: CASSWAENYEQYF
CDR3 DNA: TGTGCCAGCAGCTGGGCAGAAAACTACGAGCAGTACTTC

J gene: TRBJ1-2
D gene: NA
clone size: NA
V gene: TRBV28
CDR3 protein: CASFRGSGYTF
CDR3 DNA: TGTGCCAGCTTTAGGGGAAGTGGCTACACCTTC

J gene: TRBJ2-6
D gene: TRBD1
clone size: NA
V gene: TRBV10-3
CDR3 protein: CASLQGALGANVLTF
CDR3 DNA: TGTGCCTCCTTACAGGGGGCGTTAGGGGCCAACGTCCTGACTTTC

J gene: TRBJ2-5
D gene: TRBD1
clone size: NA
V gene: TRBV28
CDR3 protein: CASSSGTAYQETQYF
CDR3 DNA: TGTGCCAGCAGTTCCGGGACAGCGTACCAAGAGACCCAGTACTTC

J gene: TRBJ1-2
D gene: NA
clone size: many
V gene: TRBV7-9
CDR3 protein: CASRSGPNYGYTF
CDR3 DNA: TGTGCCAGCAGGAGCGGCCCTAACTATGGCTACACCTTC

J gene: TRBJ2-5
D gene: TRBD2
clone size: NA
V gene: TRBV5-6
CDR3 protein: CASSLVAGGRETQYF
CDR3 DNA: TGTGCCAGCAGCTTGGTAGCGGGGGGGCGGGAGACCCAGTACTTC

J gene: TRBJ2-5
D gene: NA
clone size: NA
V gene: TRBV12-3/TRBV12-4
CDR3 protein: CASSQDRTETQYF
CDR3 DNA: TGTGCCAGCAGTCAGGACAGAACAGAGACCCAGTACTTC

J gene: TRBJ2-7
D gene: NA
clone size: NA
V gene: TRBV7-2
CDR3 protein: CASSFPQDSYEQYF
CDR3 DNA: TGTGCCAGCAGTTTTCCCCAGGACAGCTACGAGCAGTACTTC

J gene: TRBJ2-1
D gene: TRBD2
clone size: few
V gene: TRBV24-1
CDR3 protein: CATSELTSGKQFF
CDR3 DNA: TGTGCCACCAGTGAGTTGACTAGCGGAAAGCAGTTCTTC

J gene: TRBJ2-4
D gene: NA
clone size: NA
V gene: TRBV12-3/TRBV12-4
CDR3 protein: CASRLGPPAVLSIQYF
CDR3 DNA: TGTGCCAGCAGACTAGGACCGCCAGCGGTGTTAAGCATTCAGTACTTC

J gene: TRBJ2-7
D gene: NA
clone size: many
V gene: TRBV7-2
CDR3 protein: CAPDTAPAPYEQYF
CDR3 DNA: TGTGCCCCTGACACGGCCCCAGCACCTTACGAGCAGTACTTC

J gene: TRBJ2-2
D gene: TRBD1
clone size: NA
V gene: TRBV7-3
CDR3 protein: CASSSGGQGMTGELFF
CDR3 DNA: TGTGCCAGCAGCTCCGGGGGACAGGGGATGACCGGGGAGCTGTTTTTT

J gene: TRBJ1-6
D gene: NA
clone size: NA
V gene: TRBV27
CDR3 protein: CASSLSAASSPLHF
CDR3 DNA: TGTGCCAGCAGTTTATCAGCAGCGAGTTCACCCCTCCACTTT

J gene: TRBJ1-5
D gene: NA
clone size: few
V gene: TRBV7-2
CDR3 protein: CASSLVQGANQPQHF
CDR3 DNA: TGTGCCAGCAGCTTAGTACAGGGTGCCAATCAGCCCCAGCATTTT

J gene: TRBJ1-1
D gene: NA
clone size: NA
V gene: TRBV14
CDR3 protein: CASSQDLLQGLNTEAFF
CDR3 DNA: TGTGCCAGCAGCCAAGACCTTCTACAGGGTCTGAACACTGAAGCTTTCTTT

J gene: TRBJ2-7
D gene: TRBD1
clone size: NA
V gene: TRBV27
CDR3 protein: CASSLGGSREQYF
CDR3 DNA: TGTGCCAGCAGTCTAGGGGGCTCCCGCGAGCAGTACTTC

J gene: TRBJ2-1
D gene: NA
clone size: few
V gene: TRBV12-5
CDR3 protein: CASGLVNTAGTYNEQFF
CDR3 DNA: TGTGCTAGTGGTTTGGTAAATACGGCGGGAACCTACAATGAGCAGTTCTTC

J gene: TRBJ2-5
D gene: NA
clone size: many
V gene: TRBV4-3
CDR3 protein: CASSQESSVLETQYF
CDR3 DNA: TGCGCCAGCAGCCAAGAATCGTCGGTTTTGGAGACCCAGTACTTC

J gene: TRBJ2-1
D gene: NA
clone size: few
V gene: TRBV20-1
CDR3 protein: CSARGGDEQFF
CDR3 DNA: TGCAGTGCTAGAGGCGGCGATGAGCAGTTCTTC

J gene: TRBJ2-1
D gene: NA
clone size: few
V gene: TRBV28
CDR3 protein: CASRASGQTYNEQFF
CDR3 DNA: TGTGCCAGCAGAGCTTCGGGACAAACCTACAATGAGCAGTTCTTC

J gene: TRBJ2-5
D gene: TRBD2
clone size: many
V gene: TRBV20-1
CDR3 protein: CSAPRTSGGYRAQYF
CDR3 DNA: TGCAGTGCCCCTAGGACTAGCGGGGGGTATCGGGCCCAGTACTTC

J gene: TRBJ2-7
D gene: TRBD2
clone size: few
V gene: TRBV7-2
CDR3 protein: CASRLASGVGYEQYF
CDR3 DNA: TGTGCCAGCAGACTGGCTAGCGGAGTGGGATACGAGCAGTACTTC

J gene: TRBJ1-6
D gene: NA
clone size: NA
V gene: TRBV9
CDR3 protein: CASSSGELRNSPLHF
CDR3 DNA: TGTGCCAGCAGTTCGGGGGAGTTACGGAATTCACCCCTCCACTTT

J gene: TRBJ1-6
D gene: TRBD1
clone size: few
V gene: TRBV20-1
CDR3 protein: CSARPTGAESYNSPLHF
CDR3 DNA: TGCAGTGCTAGACCAACAGGGGCCGAGTCCTATAATTCACCCCTCCACTTT

J gene: TRBJ1-6
D gene: NA
clone size: NA
V gene: TRBV6-5
CDR3 protein: CASQVNPNSPLHF
CDR3 DNA: TGTGCCAGCCAGGTCAACCCAAATTCACCCCTCCACTTT

J gene: TRBJ2-3
D gene: NA
clone size: few
V gene: TRBV29-1
CDR3 protein: CSVDKGQITDTQYF
CDR3 DNA: TGCAGCGTTGATAAAGGACAAATCACAGATACGCAGTATTTT

J gene: TRBJ2-1
D gene: NA
clone size: NA
V gene: TRBV7-9
CDR3 protein: CAPGDQYNEQFF
CDR3 DNA: TGTGCGCCGGGGGACCAGTACAATGAGCAGTTCTTC

J gene: TRBJ2-3
D gene: NA
clone size: few
V gene: TRBV6-5
CDR3 protein: CASSYSQASTDTQYF
CDR3 DNA: TGTGCCAGCAGTTACTCGCAAGCTAGCACAGATACGCAGTATTTT

J gene: TRBJ2-7
D gene: NA
clone size: NA
V gene: TRBV7-9
CDR3 protein: CANSRSGVHEQYF
CDR3 DNA: TGTGCCAACTCCCGATCGGGGGTGCACGAGCAGTACTTC

J gene: TRBJ2-3
D gene: NA
clone size: NA
V gene: TRBV27
CDR3 protein: CASRQAQPLTDTQYF
CDR3 DNA: TGTGCCAGCAGACAAGCGCAGCCGCTGACAGATACGCAGTATTTT

J gene: TRBJ1-3
D gene: NA
clone size: NA
V gene: TRBV6-6
CDR3 protein: CASSYEQSSGNTIYF
CDR3 DNA: TGTGCCAGCAGTTACGAGCAGAGCTCTGGAAACACCATATATTTT